The clone carrying this T cell receptor beta chain has a count of ten or more. This sample was included in a study of T cells after yellow fever vaccination. TCRdb ran MiXCR on the 5' RACE reads and lists one entry per CDR3 protein. The sample consists of roughly 15,000 distinct CDR3 sequences, approximately 6.8% of them appearing once. CDR3 length: 17 residues. Germline lookup yields CDR1 LGHNT and CDR2 FRNRAP. The trim removed 6 bases at V and 0 bases at J, leaving 8 bases unmatched. Material: PBMCs, either bulk or a sorted T-cell subset (CD4+, CD8+, memory, or dextramer-sorted; not recorded which), obtained on the day of the yellow fever booster vaccination. This TCR derives from a man aged 18 to 29 who received the YFV17D yellow fever vaccine. The gene calls are TRBV12-5 and TRBJ2-2, with 9 bases fitting TRBD2. CDR3 coding DNA: TGTGCTAGTGGGCCCTCAGCGGGGGGAGCGAACACCGGGGAGCTGTTTTTT. This encodes CASGPSAGGANTGELFF.